This passage covers 2 T cell receptor beta chains from one sample sequenced in a study of cytomegalovirus exposure and HLA in healthy donors. The primer mix had 60 Vbeta and 13 Jbeta primers. Sequencing used immunoSEQ multiplex PCR; TCRdb keeps in-frame clones, though not all of them. Among around 280,000 clones listed, around 90% were seen once. The sequencing sample was made of PBMCs. All receptors come from a woman aged 18-35 years in good health and CMV-seronegative.

This chain uses TRBV20-1 with TRBJ2-1; D is unresolved. Per the germline V gene, CDR1 is DFQATT and CDR2 is SNEGSKA (reference sequence). The V gene lost 0 bases and the J gene lost 13 bases, with 7 bases spanning the gap. CDR3 length: 10 residues. This CDR3 is CSARDSVQFF. The CDR3 nucleotides are TGCAGTGCTAGAGATTCGGTCCAGTTCTTC.

The chain recombines TRBV4-2 with TRBJ2-2, with 9 bases identical to TRBD2. CDR1 and CDR2 from the germline V gene are LGHNA and YNFKEQ. V lost 5 bases to trimming and J lost 2 bases; unmatched junction nucleotides: 9. This CDR3 has 17 amino acids. Here the CDR3 reads CASSSQVAGVNTGELFF. The DNA for the CDR3 is TGTGCCAGCAGCTCCCAGGTAGCGGGGGTAAACACCGGGGAGCTGTTTTTT.